The 25 T cell receptor beta chains in this list originate from one sample, sequenced in a study of blood T cell repertoires in COVID-19. Repertoires were generated with immunoSEQ multiplex PCR, while TCRdb's copy carries only in-frame clones and drops some. The sample consists of tens of thousands of clones, approximately 86% of them appearing once. The sample comprised peripheral blood. These receptors came from a woman in her sixties or seventies with acute or convalescent COVID-19.

This clone has just one count. J is TRBJ1-2 and V is TRBV6-1; no reliable D call. V gave up 2 bases and J gave up 8 bases, with 15 bases separating them. The V gene's germline CDR1 is MNHNS and CDR2 SASEGT. The CDR3 is made up of 14 amino acids. CDR3 sequence reads: CASSELAYGGGYTF. In DNA, the CDR3 is TGTGCCAGCAGTGAACTGGCTTACGGAGGCGGCTACACCTTC.

The chain carries TRBV18 and TRBJ1-2; TRBD1 agrees at 7 bases. This CDR3 has 12 amino acids. V was clipped by 4 bases and J by 6 bases; unmatched bases: 2. Germline V gives CDR1 KGHSH, CDR2 LQKENI. CDR3 amino acids: CASSQGTDGYTF. Written as DNA, the CDR3 is TGTGCCAGCTCACAAGGGACAGATGGCTACACCTTC.

This chain uses TRBV19 with TRBJ2-6; 9 nucleotides align to TRBD1. Germline-derived CDR1 and CDR2 are LNHDA and SQIVND (reference sequence). This CDR3 comprises 17 residues. V dropped 9 bases and J dropped 0; count of bases not matched to a gene: 9. The CDR3 here is CASGTGQGLSGANVLTF. The CDR3, as DNA: TGTGCCAGCGGAACGGGACAGGGCCTCTCTGGGGCCAACGTCCTGACTTTC.

This clone has just one count. The CDR3 loop reads CASSPTGGNQPQHF. CDR3 coding DNA: TGTGCCAGCAGCCCGACAGGGGGGAATCAGCCCCAGCATTTT. The chain is built from TRBV7-2 and TRBJ1-5, with TRBD1 matching 9 bases. Germline V gene sequence: CDR1 SGHTA, CDR2 FQGNSA. The CDR3 has 14 residues. Trimming took 5 bases from V and 4 from J; bases not matched to a gene: 3.

The chain is built from TRBV11-1 and TRBJ2-5, with 8 bases lining up with TRBD2. V lost 8 bases to trimming and J lost 0 bases; unmatched junction nucleotides: 8. CDR3 length: 15 amino acids. CDR1 is SGHAT, CDR2 FQDESV, per germline (reference sequence). In nucleotides, the CDR3 is TGTGCCAGCGGCCGGGCTAGCGGGTACCAAGAGACCCAGTACTTC. It encodes CASGRASGYQETQYF.

The J gene is TRBJ1-5, the V gene TRBV13; D may be TRBD1 (5 bases). The germline V gene has CDR1 PRHDT and CDR2 FYEKMQ (reference sequence). V lost 3 bases and J lost 5, with 14 bases in between. CDR3 length: 15 amino acids. The CDR3 is CASSFLPSGDQPQHF. CDR3 coding DNA: TGTGCCAGCAGCTTCCTGCCTTCGGGGGATCAGCCCCAGCATTTT. Variable domain in full (rest from reference TRBV13 and TRBJ1-5): AAGVIQSPRHLIKEKRETATLKCYPIPRHDTVYWYQQGPGQDPQFLISFYEKMQSDKGSIPDRFSAQQFSDYHSELNMSSLELGDSALYFCASSFLPSGDQPQHFGDGTRLSIL.

The J gene is TRBJ1-5, the V gene TRBV4-2; TRBD1 aligns across 9 bases. The CDR3 runs 14 residues. V shed 4 bases, J shed 7 bases, and the junction held 5 bases outside the gene matches. Germline V gene data show CDR1 as LGHNA and CDR2 as YNFKEQ. CDR3 DNA sequence: TGTGCCAGCAGCCTGGGACAGGGAGAACAGCCCCAGCATTTT. Translating gives CASSLGQGEQPQHF.

The rearrangement links TRBV15 to TRBJ2-1; 11 bases map to TRBD2. CDR1 LNHNV and CDR2 YYDKDF come from the germline V gene (reference sequence). CDR3 length equals 18 residues. V lost 1 base to trimming and J lost 8 bases; unmatched junction nucleotides: 13. CDR3 in amino acids: CATSRGSLAGGQDHEQFF. For the CDR3, the DNA is TGTGCCACCAGCAGAGGGTCGTTAGCGGGGGGGCAGGACCATGAGCAGTTCTTC.

The J gene is TRBJ2-5, the V gene TRBV5-1; 8 positions match TRBD2. The CDR3 spans 14 residues. V gave up 5 bases and J gave up 3 bases; unmatched junction bases: 6. CDR1 and CDR2 from the germline V gene are SGHRS and YFSETQ. The CDR3 sequence: CASRREGTEETQYF. Here the CDR3 DNA reads TGCGCCAGCAGACGGGAGGGGACTGAAGAGACCCAGTACTTC.

The genes are TRBV28 and TRBJ2-7; 11 nucleotides agree with TRBD2. Germline V CDR1 and CDR2: MDHEN, SYDVKM. Trimming removed 10 bases from V and 3 bases from J; junction bases left unmatched: 2. CDR3 length: 12 amino acids. CDR3 amino acids: CATGTSGYEQYF. The CDR3 nucleotides are TGTGCCACCGGGACTAGCGGCTACGAGCAGTACTTC.

The rearrangement joins TRBV28 to TRBJ1-4; TRBD1 matches at 7 bases. The germline V gene encodes CDR1 MDHEN and CDR2 SYDVKM. The trim removed 4 bases at V and 4 bases at J, leaving 6 bases unmatched. The CDR3 is 15 residues long. CDR3 sequence (DNA): TGTGCCAGCAGTTACAGACAGGGAGGTAATGAAAAACTGTTTTTT. It encodes CASSYRQGGNEKLFF.

V and J are TRBV29-1 and TRBJ2-5, with 8 bases fitting TRBD2. The CDR3 has 14 residues. The V gene end was trimmed by 3 bases and the J gene end by 4 bases; junction bases not matched to a gene: 7. The germline gives CDR1 SQVTM, CDR2 ANQGSEA. The CDR3 coding sequence is TGCAGCGTTGACACGGGAGGGGGGGCAGAGACCCAGTACTTC. Translation: CSVDTGGGAETQYF.

This rearrangement joins TRBV2 to TRBJ1-2, with TRBD1 identical over 7 bases. V gave up 3 bases and J gave up 8 bases; unmatched junction bases: 6. The CDR3 sequence is 13 residues long. Germline V gene lookup returns CDR1 SNHLY and CDR2 FYNNEI. The CDR3 DNA sequence: TGTGCCAGCAGTGAGGTGGCAGGGGGAGGCTACACCTTC. Translation gives CASSEVAGGGYTF. Combining the CDR3 with reference TRBV2 and TRBJ1-2 gives the whole variable domain EPEVTQTPSHQVTQMGQEVILRCVPISNHLYFYWYRQILGQKVEFLVSFYNNEISEKSEIFDDQFSVERPDGSNFTLKIRSTKLEDSAMYFCASSEVAGGGYTFGSGTRLTVV.

As regards this clone: Germline is not matched at one junction end, which may reflect a read error. The rearrangement joins TRBV7-9 to TRBJ1-5, with 8 bases that match TRBD1. This CDR3 spans 18 amino acids. Per germline, CDR1 SEHNR and CDR2 FQNEAQ (reference sequence). CDR3 bases: TGTGCCGGCAGCCGGGACGTAGGGGACAGGCATAGCAATCAGCCCCAGCATTTT. Translated, it gives CAGSRDVGDRHSNQPQHF.

The chain has TRBV3-1 (or the pseudogene TRBV3-2) and TRBJ2-1; 7 nucleotides line up with TRBD2. This CDR3 comprises 16 residues. The V segment lost 3 bases and the J segment 0 bases; nucleotides outside the gene matches: 5. Germline V gene lookup returns CDR1 LGHDT and CDR2 YNNKEL (reference sequence). DNA for the CDR3: TGTGCCAGCAGCCATAAGGCTAGCGGCTCCTACAATGAGCAGTTCTTC. It specifies CASSHKASGSYNEQFF.

Concerning this clone: Sequence at one end of the junction differs from germline and may be a read error. The chain uses TRBV5-4 and TRBJ2-3; D might be TRBD2 (7 bases). CDR1 is SGHNT, CDR2 YYREEE, per germline (reference sequence). CDR3 length: 15 amino acids. The CDR3 DNA is TGTGCCAGCAGCCAAAGGGACTACCGGACAGATACGCAGTGTTTT. Amino acid sequence: CASSQRDYRTDTQCF. The full variable domain, completed using reference TRBV5-4 and TRBJ2-3, is ETGVTQSPTHLIKTRGQQVTLRCSSQSGHNTVSWYQQALGQGPQFIFQYYREEENGRGNFPPRFSGLQFPNYSSELNVNALELDDSALYLCASSQRDYRTDTQCFGPGTRLTVL.

V and J are TRBV28 and TRBJ1-6, with 11 bases fitting TRBD1. V lost 2 bases, J lost 9 bases, and 6 bases stayed unmatched. CDR1 and CDR2 (germline): MDHEN, SYDVKM. The CDR3 runs 16 residues. CDR3 protein: CASSLQVGTGGSPLHF. DNA for the CDR3: TGTGCCAGCAGTTTACAAGTCGGGACAGGGGGTTCACCCCTCCACTTT.

The chain employs TRBV2 and TRBJ2-7; TRBD1 agrees at 8 bases. The CDR3 is made up of 13 amino acids. J lost 2 bases, V lost 8 bases, and 5 bases had no gene match. Germline CDR1 is SNHLY and CDR2 is FYNNEI. The CDR3 nucleotides read TGTGCCAGCTTAGACAGGGGAGCCTACGAGCAGTACTTC. This gives the protein CASLDRGAYEQYF.

This chain connects TRBV11-2 to TRBJ1-2; perhaps TRBD1 as D (6 bases). In germline, CDR1 is SGHAT, CDR2 FQNNGV. V was pared by 3 bases and J by 7 bases, with 12 bases between. This CDR3 comprises 13 residues. The CDR3 DNA reads as TGTGCCAGCAGCTTTGACAGGCGAAGTGGCTACACCTTC. Protein product: CASSFDRRSGYTF.

The chain combines TRBV6-1 with TRBJ2-7; TRBD1 aligns across 9 bases. CDR3 length: 15 residues. Per the germline V gene, CDR1 is MNHNS and CDR2 is SASEGT. V lost 2 bases and J lost 3; bases outside the gene matches: 5. CDR3 sequence (DNA): TGTGCCAGCAGTGAACCGGGACAGGGTTACTACGAGCAGTACTTC. Protein: CASSEPGQGYYEQYF.

This clone has more than one count but fewer than ten. The chain couples TRBV19 to TRBJ1-5; D ambiguous. CDR1 is LNHDA, CDR2 SQIVND, per germline (reference sequence). Trimming cost V 6 bases and J 7 bases, with 13 bases left between them. CDR3 length: 13 amino acids. The CDR3 reads CASRGRAGQPQHF. The CDR3 DNA reads TGTGCCAGTAGAGGGAGGGCAGGACAGCCCCAGCATTTT.

The chain recombines TRBV7-8 with TRBJ1-5; 7 nucleotides agree with TRBD1. J lost 2 bases, V lost 5 bases, and 15 bases had no gene match. This CDR3 is 18 amino acids long. Germline CDR1 and CDR2: SGHVS and FQNEAQ. This CDR3 reads CASSHVRGGEIGNQPQHF. The CDR3 nucleotides are TGTGCCAGCAGCCACGTCAGAGGGGGCGAAATCGGCAATCAGCCCCAGCATTTT.

This clone has only a few counts. V is TRBV27 and J is TRBJ1-2, with D unresolved. V was shortened by 5 bases and J by 3 bases, with 10 bases between the two germline ends. The V gene's germline CDR1 is MNHEY and CDR2 SMNVEV (reference sequence). The CDR3 length is 13 residues. The CDR3: CASSPTAYYGYTF. CDR3 DNA: TGTGCCAGCAGTCCCACAGCTTACTATGGCTACACCTTC.

The chain employs TRBV5-1 and TRBJ1-1; the match to TRBD1 covers 10 bases. J gave up 13 bases and V 1 base, and 10 bases lay outside the gene matches. CDR1 is SGHRS and CDR2 is YFSETQ in the germline V gene. The CDR3 loop spans 14 amino acids. The CDR3 is CASSLPGTGDNVFF. For the CDR3, the DNA is TGCGCCAGCAGCTTGCCCGGGACAGGGGACAATGTTTTCTTT.

This chain joins TRBV5-1 and TRBJ1-4; 10 bases fit TRBD1. The germline CDR1 and CDR2 sequences are SGHRS and YFSETQ. This CDR3 is 16 amino acids long. The trim removed 4 bases at V and 7 bases at J, leaving 10 bases unmatched. The CDR3 loop reads CASSDNPGTGAEKLFF. The CDR3 nucleotides are TGCGCCAGCAGCGACAATCCCGGGACAGGGGCTGAAAAACTGTTTTTT.